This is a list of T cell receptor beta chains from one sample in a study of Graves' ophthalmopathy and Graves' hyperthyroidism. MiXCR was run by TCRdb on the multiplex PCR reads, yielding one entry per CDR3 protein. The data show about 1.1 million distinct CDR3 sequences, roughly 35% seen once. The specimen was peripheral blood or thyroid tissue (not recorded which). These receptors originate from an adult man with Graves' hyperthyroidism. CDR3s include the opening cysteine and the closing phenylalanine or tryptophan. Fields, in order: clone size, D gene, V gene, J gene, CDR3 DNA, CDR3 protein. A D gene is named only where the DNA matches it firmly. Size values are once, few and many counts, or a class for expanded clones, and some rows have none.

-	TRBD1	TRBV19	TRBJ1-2	TGTGCCAGTAGTATAGGAGGGGGCCTCTATGGCTACACCTTC	CASSIGGGLYGYTF
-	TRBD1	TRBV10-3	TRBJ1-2	TGTGCCATCAGTGGGACAGGGGACTTATATGGCTACACCTTC	CAISGTGDLYGYTF
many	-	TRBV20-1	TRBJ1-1	TGCAGTGCCCTCATAGGGCAGATTGAAGCTTTCTTT	CSALIGQIEAFF
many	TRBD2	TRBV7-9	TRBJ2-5	TGTGCCAGCAGCTCTACTAGCGGGGGTAAAGAGACCCAGTACTTC	CASSSTSGGKETQYF
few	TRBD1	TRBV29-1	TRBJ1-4	TGCAGCTTCGCCAGGGGGAGAGAAAAACTGTTTTTT	CSFARGREKLFF
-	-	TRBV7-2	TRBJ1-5	TGTGCCAGCAGCTTAGTCGAAACTTGGGGCGATCAGCCCCAGCATTTT	CASSLVETWGDQPQHF
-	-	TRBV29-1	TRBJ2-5	TGCAGCAGTTACGGGGAGACCCAGTACTTC	CSSYGETQYF
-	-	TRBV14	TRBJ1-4	TGTGCCAGCAGCCAGGGACTAGCGGGAGGTGAAAAACTGTTTTTT	CASSQGLAGGEKLFF
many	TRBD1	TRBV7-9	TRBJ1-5	TGTGCCAGCAGCAATTCCCGGGACAGGGCCTTCGGCAATCAGCCCCAGCATTTT	CASSNSRDRAFGNQPQHF
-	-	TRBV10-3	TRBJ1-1	TGTGCCATCAGTAGGACGGAGGGGGATACTGAAGCTTTCTTT	CAISRTEGDTEAFF
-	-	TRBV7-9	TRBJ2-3	TGTGCCAGCAGCCCACTAGATTTGACAGATACGCAGTATTTT	CASSPLDLTDTQYF
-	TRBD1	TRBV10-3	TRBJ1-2	TGTGCCATCAGTGTGACAGGGAACTATGGCTACACCTTC	CAISVTGNYGYTF
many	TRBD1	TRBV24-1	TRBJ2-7	TGTGCCACACAGGGGGGATCTTACGAGCAGTACTTC	CATQGGSYEQYF
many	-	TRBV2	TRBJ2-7	TGTGCCAGCAGGCGGTCTTGGGCCTCCTACGAGCAGTACTTC	CASRRSWASYEQYF